Presented here are 4 T cell receptor beta chains from one specimen sequenced in a study of T-cell memory formation after mild COVID-19. TCRdb reanalysed the 5' RACE reads using MiXCR and keeps one entry per CDR3 protein. Among 200,000 to 250,000 distinct CDR3 sequences listed, 8% to 10% were seen once. What was sequenced was PBMCs or a T cell subset sorted from them (not recorded which). Source of these receptors: a young man who had mild COVID-19 (a few samples of this study predate the infection). Cell type and time point are not known.

The CDR3 bases are TGCAGCGTTTTCTCCCGCAGGGACGGGACTGAAGCTTTCTTT. This sequence encodes CSVFSRRDGTEAFF. The chain joins TRBV29-1 to TRBJ1-1; a possible D gene is TRBD1 (5 bases). The V end lost 5 bases, the J end lost 5 bases, and 18 bases lay between the germline ends. The CDR3 has 14 residues. Germline CDR1 SQVTM, CDR2 ANQGSEA.

The chain joins TRBV20-1 to TRBJ2-1; TRBD1 aligns across 10 bases. After removal of 0 bases from V and 0 bases from J, the junction contained 2 bases not matched to a gene. Per the germline V gene, CDR1 is DFQATT and CDR2 is SNEGSKA (reference sequence). CDR3 size: 16 residues. The CDR3 region has the DNA TGCAGTGCTAGAGAGGGACAGGGGTTCTCCTACAATGAGCAGTTCTTC. It specifies CSAREGQGFSYNEQFF.

This sequence joins TRBV29-1 and TRBJ2-7, with D possibly TRBD2 on 5 matching bases. V shed 7 bases and J shed 5 bases, with 12 bases lying between them. The CDR3 has 11 residues. Germline lookup yields CDR1 SQVTM and CDR2 ANQGSEA. The CDR3 DNA reads as TGCAGCGCGAGGGCTTGGGACGAGCAGTACTTC. This encodes CSARAWDEQYF.

This clonotype showed up just a few times. V gene TRBV28 combines with J gene TRBJ1-5; 8 bases fit TRBD1. This CDR3 is built from 14 residues. The ends lost 6 bases at V and 6 bases at J; junction bases unmatched: 7. CDR1 MDHEN and CDR2 SYDVKM come from the germline V gene. CDR3 nucleotides: TGTGCCAGCAGCCCTGGACAGGGTCGTCAGCCCCAGCATTTT. Protein product: CASSPGQGRQPQHF.